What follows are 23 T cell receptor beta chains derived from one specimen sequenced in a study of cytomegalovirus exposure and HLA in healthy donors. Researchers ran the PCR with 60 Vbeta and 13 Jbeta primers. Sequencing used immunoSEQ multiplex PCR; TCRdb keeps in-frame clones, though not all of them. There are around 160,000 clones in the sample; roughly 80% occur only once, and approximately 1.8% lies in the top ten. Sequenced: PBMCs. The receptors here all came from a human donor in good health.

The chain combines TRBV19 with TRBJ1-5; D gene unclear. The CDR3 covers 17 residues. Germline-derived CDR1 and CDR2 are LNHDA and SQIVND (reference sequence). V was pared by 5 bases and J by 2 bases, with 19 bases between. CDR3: CASSPPVLRGGNQPQHF. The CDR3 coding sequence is TGTGCCAGTAGTCCCCCGGTCTTGAGAGGCGGCAATCAGCCCCAGCATTTT.

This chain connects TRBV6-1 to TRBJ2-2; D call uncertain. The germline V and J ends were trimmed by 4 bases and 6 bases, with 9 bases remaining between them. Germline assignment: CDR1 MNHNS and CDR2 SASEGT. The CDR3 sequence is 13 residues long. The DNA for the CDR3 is TGTGCCAGCAGTGCTTCCGGTCCCGGGGAGCTGTTTTTT. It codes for CASSASGPGELFF.

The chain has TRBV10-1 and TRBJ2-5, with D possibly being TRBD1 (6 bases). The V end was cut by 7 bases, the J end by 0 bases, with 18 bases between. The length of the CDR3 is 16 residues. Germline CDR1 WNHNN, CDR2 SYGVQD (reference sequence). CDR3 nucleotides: TGCGCCAGCATTCATCGACAGGCCCTCTACCAAGAGACCCAGTACTTC. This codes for CASIHRQALYQETQYF.

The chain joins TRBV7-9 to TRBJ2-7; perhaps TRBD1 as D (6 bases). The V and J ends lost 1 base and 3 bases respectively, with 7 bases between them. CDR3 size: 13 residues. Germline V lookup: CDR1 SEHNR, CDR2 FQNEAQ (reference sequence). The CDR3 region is CASSLDRVYEQYF. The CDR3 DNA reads TGTGCCAGCAGCTTAGACAGGGTCTACGAGCAGTACTTC. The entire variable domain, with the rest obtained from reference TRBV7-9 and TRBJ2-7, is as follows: DTGVSQNPRHKITKRGQNVTFRCDPISEHNRLYWYRQTLGQGPEFLTYFQNEAQLEKSRLLSDRFSAERPKGSFSTLEIQRTEQGDSAMYLCASSLDRVYEQYFGPGTRLTVT.

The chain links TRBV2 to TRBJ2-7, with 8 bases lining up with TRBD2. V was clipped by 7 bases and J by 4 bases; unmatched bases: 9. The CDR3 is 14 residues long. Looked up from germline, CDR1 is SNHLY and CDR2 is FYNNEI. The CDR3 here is CASTLVGGGYEQYF. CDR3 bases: TGTGCCAGCACCCTAGTGGGCGGGGGGTACGAGCAGTACTTC. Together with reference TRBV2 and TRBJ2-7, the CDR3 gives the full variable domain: EPEVTQTPSHQVTQMGQEVILRCVPISNHLYFYWYRQILGQKVEFLVSFYNNEISEKSEIFDDQFSVERPDGSNFTLKIRSTKLEDSAMYFCASTLVGGGYEQYFGPGTRLTVT.

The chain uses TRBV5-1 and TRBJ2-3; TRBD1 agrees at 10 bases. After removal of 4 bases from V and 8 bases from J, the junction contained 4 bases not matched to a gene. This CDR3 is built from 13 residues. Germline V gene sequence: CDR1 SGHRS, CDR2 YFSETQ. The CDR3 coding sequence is TGCGCCAGCAGCCGCTGGACAGGGGGTACGCAGTATTTT. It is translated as CASSRWTGGTQYF.

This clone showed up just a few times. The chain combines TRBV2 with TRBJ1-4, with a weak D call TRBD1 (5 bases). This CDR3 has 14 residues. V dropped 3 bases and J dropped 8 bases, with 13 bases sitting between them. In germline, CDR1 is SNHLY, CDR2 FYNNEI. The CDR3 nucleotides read TGTGCCAGCAGTGAGCTACGGGGGAGAGAAAAACTGTTTTTT. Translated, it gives CASSELRGREKLFF.

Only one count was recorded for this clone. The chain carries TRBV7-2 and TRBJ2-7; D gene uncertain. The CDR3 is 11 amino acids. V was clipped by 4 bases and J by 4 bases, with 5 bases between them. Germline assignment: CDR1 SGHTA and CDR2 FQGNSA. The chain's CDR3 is CASSYNYEQYF. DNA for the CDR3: TGTGCCAGCAGCTACAATTACGAGCAGTACTTC.

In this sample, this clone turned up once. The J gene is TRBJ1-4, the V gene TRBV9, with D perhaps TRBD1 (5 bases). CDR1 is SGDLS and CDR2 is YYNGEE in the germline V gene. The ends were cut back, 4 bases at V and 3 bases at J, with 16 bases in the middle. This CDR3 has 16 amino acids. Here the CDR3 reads CASSPSGGVPNEKLFF. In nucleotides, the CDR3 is TGTGCCAGCAGCCCCTCCGGGGGGGTTCCTAATGAAAAACTGTTTTTT.

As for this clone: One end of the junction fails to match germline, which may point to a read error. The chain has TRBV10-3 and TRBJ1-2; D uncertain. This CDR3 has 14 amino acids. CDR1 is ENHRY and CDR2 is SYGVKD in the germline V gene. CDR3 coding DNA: TGTGCCATCAGTCCATTTGGAGGTGACTACGGCTACACCTTC. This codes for CAISPFGGDYGYTF.

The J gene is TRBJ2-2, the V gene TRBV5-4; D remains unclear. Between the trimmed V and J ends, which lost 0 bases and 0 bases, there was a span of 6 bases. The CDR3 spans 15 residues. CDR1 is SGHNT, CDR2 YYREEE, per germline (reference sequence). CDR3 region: CASSLVQTNTGELFF. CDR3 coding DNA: TGTGCCAGCAGCTTGGTACAGACGAACACCGGGGAGCTGTTTTTT.

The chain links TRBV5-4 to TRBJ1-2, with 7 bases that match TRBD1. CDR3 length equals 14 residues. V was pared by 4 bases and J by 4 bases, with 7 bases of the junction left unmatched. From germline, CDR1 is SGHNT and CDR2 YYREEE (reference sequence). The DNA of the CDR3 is TGTGCCAGCAGCCTAGGACAGGAGAGCTATGGCTACACCTTC. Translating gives CASSLGQESYGYTF.

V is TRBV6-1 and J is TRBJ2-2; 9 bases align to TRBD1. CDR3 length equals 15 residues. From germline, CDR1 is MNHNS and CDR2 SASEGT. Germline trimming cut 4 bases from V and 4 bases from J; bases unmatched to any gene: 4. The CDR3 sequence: CASSAPTGGTGELFF. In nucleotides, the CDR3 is TGTGCCAGCAGTGCGCCGACAGGGGGCACCGGGGAGCTGTTTTTT.

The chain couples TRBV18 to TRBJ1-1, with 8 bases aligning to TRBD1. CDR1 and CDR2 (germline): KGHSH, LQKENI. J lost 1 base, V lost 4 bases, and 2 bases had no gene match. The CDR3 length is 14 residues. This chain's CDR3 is CASSLDRGNTEAFF. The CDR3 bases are TGTGCCAGCTCACTTGACAGGGGGAACACTGAAGCTTTCTTT.

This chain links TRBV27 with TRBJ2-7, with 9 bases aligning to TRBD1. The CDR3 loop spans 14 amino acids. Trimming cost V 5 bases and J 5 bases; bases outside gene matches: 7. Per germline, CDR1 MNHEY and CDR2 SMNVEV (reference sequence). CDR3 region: CASSPGQGMDEQYF. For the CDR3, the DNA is TGTGCCAGCAGTCCAGGACAGGGGATGGACGAGCAGTACTTC.

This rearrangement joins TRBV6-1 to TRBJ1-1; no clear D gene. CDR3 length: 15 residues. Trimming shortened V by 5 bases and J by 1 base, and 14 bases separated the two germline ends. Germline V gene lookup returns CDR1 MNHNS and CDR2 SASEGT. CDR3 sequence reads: CASSPRLVTNTEAFF. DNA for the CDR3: TGTGCCAGCAGTCCCCGGTTGGTTACGAACACTGAAGCTTTCTTT.

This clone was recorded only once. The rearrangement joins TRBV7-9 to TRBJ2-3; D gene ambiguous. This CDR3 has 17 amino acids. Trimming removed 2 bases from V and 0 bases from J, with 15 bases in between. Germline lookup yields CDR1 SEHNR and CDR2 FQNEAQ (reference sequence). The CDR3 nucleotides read TGTGCCAGCAGCTTAAGACCTGGCGGTTCCAGCACAGATACGCAGTATTTT. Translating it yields CASSLRPGGSSTDTQYF.

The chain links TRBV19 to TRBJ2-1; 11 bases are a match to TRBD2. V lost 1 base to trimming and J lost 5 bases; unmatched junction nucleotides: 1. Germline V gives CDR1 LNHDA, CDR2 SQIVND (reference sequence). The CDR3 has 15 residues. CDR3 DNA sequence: TGTGCCAGTAGTATAGCTAGCGGGGGGCACAATGAGCAGTTCTTC. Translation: CASSIASGGHNEQFF.

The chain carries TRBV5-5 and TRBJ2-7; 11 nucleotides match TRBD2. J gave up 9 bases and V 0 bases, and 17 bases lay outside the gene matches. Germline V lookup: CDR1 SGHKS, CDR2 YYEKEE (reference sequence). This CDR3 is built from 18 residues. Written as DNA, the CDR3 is TGTGCCAGCAGCTTGGTTACTAGCGGGGGTAGTATCTACGAGCGGCAGTACTTC. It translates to CASSLVTSGGSIYERQYF.

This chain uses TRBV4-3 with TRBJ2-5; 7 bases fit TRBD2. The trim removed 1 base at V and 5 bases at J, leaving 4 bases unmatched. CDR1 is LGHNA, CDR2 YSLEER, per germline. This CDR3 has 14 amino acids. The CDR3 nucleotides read TGCGCCAGCAGCCAAGGGGGGGGTGGGGAGACCCAGTACTTC. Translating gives CASSQGGGGETQYF.

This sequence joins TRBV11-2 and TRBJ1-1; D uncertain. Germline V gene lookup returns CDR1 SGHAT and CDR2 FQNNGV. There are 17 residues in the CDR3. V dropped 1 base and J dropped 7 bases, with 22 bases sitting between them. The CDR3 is CASSLVSVAPQTREAFF. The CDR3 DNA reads TGTGCCAGCAGCTTAGTTTCGGTGGCCCCGCAGACACGTGAAGCTTTCTTT.

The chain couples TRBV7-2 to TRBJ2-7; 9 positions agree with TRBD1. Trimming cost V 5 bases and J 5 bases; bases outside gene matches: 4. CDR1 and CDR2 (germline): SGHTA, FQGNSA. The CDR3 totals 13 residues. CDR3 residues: CASSGQGIHEQYF. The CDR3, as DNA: TGTGCCAGCAGCGGACAGGGGATCCACGAGCAGTACTTC.

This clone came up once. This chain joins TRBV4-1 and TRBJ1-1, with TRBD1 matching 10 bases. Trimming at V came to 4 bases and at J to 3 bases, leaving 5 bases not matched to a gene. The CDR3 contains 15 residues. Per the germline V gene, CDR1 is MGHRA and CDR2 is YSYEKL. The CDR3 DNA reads TGCGCCAGCAGCCGCACCGGGACAGGGGACACTGAAGCTTTCTTT. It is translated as CASSRTGTGDTEAFF.